This TCR beta chain was found in a study of blood T cell repertoires in COVID-19. Using immunoSEQ multiplex PCR, the repertoire was profiled, and TCRdb retains in-frame clones only, with some absent. The top ten hold 5.5% of the sample, which has tens of thousands of clones, 91% seen once. Trimming shortened V by 5 bases and J by 7 bases, and 14 bases separated the two germline ends. Looked up from germline, CDR1 is SGHAT and CDR2 is FQNNGV. The CDR3 runs to 14 residues. The gene calls are TRBV11-2 and TRBJ1-4; D is ambiguous. This sequence was found in a woman aged 80 or over with acute or convalescent COVID-19. Sequenced material: peripheral blood. CDR3 protein: CASSLAWEAEKLFF. In DNA form, the CDR3 reads TGTGCCAGCAGCCTAGCGTGGGAGGCTGAAAAACTGTTTTTT.